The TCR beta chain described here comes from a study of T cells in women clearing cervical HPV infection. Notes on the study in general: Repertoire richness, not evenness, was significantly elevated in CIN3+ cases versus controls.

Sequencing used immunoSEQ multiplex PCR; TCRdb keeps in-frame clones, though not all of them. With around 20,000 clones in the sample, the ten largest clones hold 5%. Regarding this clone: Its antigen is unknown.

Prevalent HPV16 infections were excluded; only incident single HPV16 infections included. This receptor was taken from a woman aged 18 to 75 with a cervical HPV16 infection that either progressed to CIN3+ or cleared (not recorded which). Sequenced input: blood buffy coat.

CDR3 in amino acids: CASSENRGLVETQYF. CDR3 bases read: TGTGCCAGCAGCGAGAACAGGGGGCTGGTAGAGACC. The rearrangement joins TRBV7-9 to TRBJ2-5, with 9 bases identical to TRBD1. The CDR3 goes on 3 residues after the read ends, and that part is filled in from the germline J gene. Trimming at V came to 5 bases and at J to 4 bases, leaving 8 bases not matched to a gene. From germline, CDR1 is SEHNR and CDR2 FQNEAQ (reference sequence). The CDR3 contains 15 residues. Full variable domain (remainder filled in from reference TRBV7-9 and TRBJ2-5): DTGVSQNPRHKITKRGQNVTFRCDPISEHNRLYWYRQTLGQGPEFLTYFQNEAQLEKSRLLSDRFSAERPKGSFSTLEIQRTEQGDSAMYLCASSENRGLVETQYFGPGTRLLVL.